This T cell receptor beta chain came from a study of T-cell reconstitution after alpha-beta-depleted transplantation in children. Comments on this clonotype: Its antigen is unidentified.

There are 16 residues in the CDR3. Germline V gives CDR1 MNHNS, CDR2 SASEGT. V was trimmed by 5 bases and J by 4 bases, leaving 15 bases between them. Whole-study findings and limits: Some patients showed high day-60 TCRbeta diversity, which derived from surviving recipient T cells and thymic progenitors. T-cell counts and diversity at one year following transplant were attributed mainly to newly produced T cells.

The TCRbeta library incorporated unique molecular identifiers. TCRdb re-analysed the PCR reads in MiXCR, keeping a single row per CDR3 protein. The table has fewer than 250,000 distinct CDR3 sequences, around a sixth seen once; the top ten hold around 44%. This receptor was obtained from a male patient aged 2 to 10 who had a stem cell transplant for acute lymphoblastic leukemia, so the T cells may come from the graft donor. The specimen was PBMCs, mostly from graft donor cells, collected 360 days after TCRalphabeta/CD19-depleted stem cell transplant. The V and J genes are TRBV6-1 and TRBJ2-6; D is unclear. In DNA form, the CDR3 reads TGTGCCAGCAGTCCTACGATTTGGAGAGGGGCCAACGTCCTGACTTTC. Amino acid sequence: CASSPTIWRGANVLTF.